Listed here are 22 T cell receptor beta chains from one sample, sequenced in a study of shared clonotypes between healthy human individuals. The table came from immunoSEQ multiplex PCR; TCRdb's copy has only in-frame clones and leaves some out. The repertoire includes around 1.6 million clones, 95% to 99% of them detected once, and roughly 0.45% sits in the top ten. Input material: naive CD4+ T cells sorted from blood. Described subset: CD45RA+ positively selected. Source of these receptors: a man aged 30 to 45 in good health.

The chain combines TRBV7-9 with TRBJ2-7; no reliable D call. Germline lookup yields CDR1 SEHNR and CDR2 FQNEAQ (reference sequence). The V and J ends lost 1 base and 5 bases respectively, with 21 bases between them. The CDR3 extends over 17 amino acids. CDR3 protein: CASSLGPGRRTLHEQYF. The CDR3 DNA follows: TGTGCCAGCAGCTTAGGTCCAGGTCGCCGTACCCTGCACGAGCAGTACTTC.

V usage is TRBV29-1 and J usage is TRBJ2-7; D ambiguous. V lost 1 base and J 1 base, leaving 8 bases between the germline ends. The CDR3 contains 13 residues. Germline V gene lookup returns CDR1 SQVTM and CDR2 ANQGSEA. CDR3 sequence reads: CSVEATDSYEQYF. The CDR3 coding sequence is TGCAGCGTTGAAGCCACGGATTCCTACGAGCAGTACTTC.

This clone was recorded once. The chain couples TRBV5-1 to TRBJ2-3, with a possible D match to TRBD2 (6 bases). Looked up from germline, CDR1 is SGHRS and CDR2 is YFSETQ. CDR3 length: 14 residues. V shed 5 bases and J shed 4 bases, with 14 bases lying between them. The CDR3 region is CASSYISGPDTQYF. The CDR3 nucleotides read TGCGCCAGCAGTTATATTAGCGGACCAGATACGCAGTATTTT.

The chain combines TRBV7-9 with TRBJ2-1; D gene uncertain. This CDR3 is 16 amino acids long. Germline CDR1 is SEHNR and CDR2 is FQNEAQ (reference sequence). V was shortened by 2 bases and J by 0 bases, with 11 bases between the two germline ends. The CDR3 region has the DNA TGTGCCAGCAGCTTATTTGGCGGAGACTCCTACAATGAGCAGTTCTTC. Protein product: CASSLFGGDSYNEQFF.

This chain uses TRBV9 with TRBJ2-7; TRBD2 matches at 9 bases. Trimming took 4 bases from V and 7 from J; bases not matched to a gene: 12. Germline assignment: CDR1 SGDLS and CDR2 YYNGEE. This CDR3 has 15 amino acids. The CDR3 DNA reads TGTGCCAGCAGCACCCCCTTAGCGGGAGCGGAAGAGCAGTACTTC. Translating it yields CASSTPLAGAEEQYF.

This clone occurred once. V and J are TRBV5-1 and TRBJ2-7; the D gene is possibly TRBD1 (11 bases). In germline, CDR1 is SGHRS, CDR2 YFSETQ. This CDR3 has 18 residues. Trimming removed 5 bases from V and 2 bases from J, with 26 bases in between. The CDR3 region has the DNA TGCGCCAGCAGGATGGGGACAGGGGGTACTAGCGGGACCTACGAGCAGTACTTC. Its protein is CASRMGTGGTSGTYEQYF.

This chain uses TRBV5-1 with TRBJ2-5; 8 bases agree with TRBD2. CDR3 size: 16 residues. J was trimmed by 5 bases and V by 3 bases; bases with no gene match: 12. From germline, CDR1 is SGHRS and CDR2 YFSETQ. The CDR3 protein is CASSYTVRGADETQYF. The DNA for the CDR3 is TGCGCCAGCAGCTACACAGTGCGGGGGGCGGATGAGACCCAGTACTTC.

V gene TRBV5-5 combines with J gene TRBJ1-4; 8 bases line up with TRBD1. This CDR3 region has 14 residues. V dropped 3 bases and J dropped 5; count of bases not matched to a gene: 3. The germline V gene has CDR1 SGHKS and CDR2 YYEKEE (reference sequence). For the CDR3, the DNA is TGTGCCAGCAGCTCCCGGGACAGGAATGAAAAACTGTTTTTT. This gives the protein CASSSRDRNEKLFF. The complete variable domain, with remaining parts taken from reference TRBV5-5 and TRBJ1-4, reads DAGVTQSPTHLIKTRGQQVTLRCSPISGHKSVSWYQQVLGQGPQFIFQYYEKEERGRGNFPDRFSARQFPNYSSELNVNALLLGDSALYLCASSSRDRNEKLFFGSGTQLSVL.

This clone has only one observation. This chain connects TRBV2 to TRBJ2-7; no clear D gene. V lost 1 base, J lost 2 bases, and 9 bases lay in between. CDR1 is SNHLY, CDR2 FYNNEI, per germline. The CDR3 is 14 amino acids. In DNA form, the CDR3 reads TGTGCCAGCAGTGAAGGGCACGAGCCCTACGAGCAGTACTTC. Translating it yields CASSEGHEPYEQYF.

This clone was seen once. This chain uses TRBV5-1 with TRBJ2-7; TRBD2 matches at 7 bases. The CDR3 extends over 17 amino acids. J gave up 0 bases and V 3 bases, and 12 bases lay outside the gene matches. Germline lookup yields CDR1 SGHRS and CDR2 YFSETQ. The CDR3 here is CASSSLSGPTVSYEQYF. The CDR3 DNA sequence: TGCGCCAGCAGCTCGCTTAGCGGGCCTACTGTCTCCTACGAGCAGTACTTC.

The rearrangement uses TRBV4-3 and TRBJ1-2, with 9 bases identical to TRBD1. The CDR3 extends over 16 amino acids. V was clipped by 2 bases and J by 7 bases; unmatched bases: 11. From germline, CDR1 is LGHNA and CDR2 YSLEER. CDR3 protein: CASSQRPRGQGSGYTF. CDR3 bases: TGCGCCAGCAGCCAACGCCCTCGGGGACAGGGAAGTGGCTACACCTTC.

This chain joins TRBV5-5 and TRBJ2-2, with 11 bases lining up with TRBD1. The CDR3 has 16 amino acids. The V and J ends lost 6 bases and 6 bases, in that order; junction bases with no gene match: 10. CDR1 is SGHKS, CDR2 YYEKEE, per germline (reference sequence). CDR3 nucleotide sequence: TGTGCCAGCAACATTTGGTTGGGACAGGGGGCCGGGGAGCTGTTTTTT. Translated, it gives CASNIWLGQGAGELFF.

The rearrangement links TRBV25-1 to TRBJ2-5; D call uncertain. Trimming took off 2 bases at V and 11 bases at J, with 9 bases between the two ends. Germline loops: CDR1 MGHDK, CDR2 SYGVNS. CDR3 length equals 11 residues. The CDR3 protein is CASSESLGQYF. The CDR3 DNA reads as TGTGCCAGCAGTGAAAGTCTCGGACAGTACTTC.

CDR3 sequence: CASSPGLAGISYEQYF. In nucleotides, the CDR3 is TGTGCCAGCAGTCCTGGACTAGCGGGAATCTCCTACGAGCAGTACTTC. This chain connects TRBV28 to TRBJ2-7, with 12 bases fitting TRBD2. The CDR3 has 16 amino acids. CDR1 is MDHEN and CDR2 is SYDVKM in the germline V gene. V dropped 5 bases and J dropped 0; count of bases not matched to a gene: 5.

V gene TRBV2 combines with J gene TRBJ2-7, with 10 bases identical to TRBD2. V trimming: 7 bases; J trimming: 6 bases; junction bases outside the gene matches: 9. Germline V lookup: CDR1 SNHLY, CDR2 FYNNEI. The length of the CDR3 is 14 residues. The CDR3 protein is CASNVAGGKGEQYF. In DNA, the CDR3 is TGTGCCAGCAATGTAGCGGGAGGTAAGGGCGAGCAGTACTTC.

The rearrangement links TRBV9 to TRBJ1-1; no clear D. V was trimmed by 1 base and J by 1 base, leaving 8 bases between them. Germline V gene lookup returns CDR1 SGDLS and CDR2 YYNGEE. The CDR3 is 14 amino acids. The CDR3, as DNA: TGTGCCAGCAGCGTAAGCTCCCCGAACACTGAAGCTTTCTTT. Translated, it gives CASSVSSPNTEAFF. Complete variable domain (other parts from reference TRBV9 and TRBJ1-1): DSGVTQTPKHLITATGQRVTLRCSPRSGDLSVYWYQQSLDQGLQFLIQYYNGEERAKGNILERFSAQQFPDLHSELNLSSLELGDSALYFCASSVSSPNTEAFFGQGTRLTVV.

The chain links TRBV18 to TRBJ1-3; no firm D call. The germline V and J ends were trimmed by 3 bases and 0 bases, with 12 bases remaining between them. Germline lookup yields CDR1 KGHSH and CDR2 LQKENI. This CDR3 is built from 16 residues. The CDR3 nucleotides are TGTGCCAGCTCACCCTGGGAAGCCTTCTCTGGAAACACCATATATTTT. It yields the protein CASSPWEAFSGNTIYF.

V and J are TRBV9 and TRBJ1-3; 9 nucleotides line up with TRBD1. V was pared by 0 bases and J by 0 bases, with 4 bases of the junction left unmatched. This CDR3 comprises 17 residues. The germline V gene has CDR1 SGDLS and CDR2 YYNGEE. The CDR3 nucleotides read TGTGCCAGCAGCGTAGGGACAGGGGCACTCTCTGGAAACACCATATATTTT. This encodes CASSVGTGALSGNTIYF. Supplemented by reference TRBV9 and TRBJ1-3, the full variable domain reads DSGVTQTPKHLITATGQRVTLRCSPRSGDLSVYWYQQSLDQGLQFLIQYYNGEERAKGNILERFSAQQFPDLHSELNLSSLELGDSALYFCASSVGTGALSGNTIYFGEGSWLTVV.

The chain couples TRBV6-1 to TRBJ1-1; maybe TRBD1 (6 bases). The V end lost 2 bases, the J end lost 3 bases, and 13 bases lay between the germline ends. The CDR3 runs to 15 residues. CDR1 and CDR2 (germline): MNHNS, SASEGT. Here the CDR3 DNA reads TGTGCCAGCAGTGAATACCAACAGGGCTACACTGAAGCTTTCTTT. As protein: CASSEYQQGYTEAFF.

The genes are TRBV5-1 and TRBJ2-5, with D maybe TRBD2 (7 bases). CDR1 is SGHRS and CDR2 is YFSETQ in the germline V gene. The CDR3 runs 14 residues. V lost 0 bases and J 5 bases, leaving 11 bases between the germline ends. CDR3: CASSLGRGGETQYF. The CDR3 DNA follows: TGCGCCAGCAGCTTGGGCAGGGGAGGGGAGACCCAGTACTTC.

The chain carries TRBV28 and TRBJ1-5; maybe TRBD1 (5 bases). Trimming cost V 8 bases and J 4 bases, with 18 bases left between them. The CDR3 is 15 residues long. Looked up from germline, CDR1 is MDHEN and CDR2 is SYDVKM. The CDR3 is CASRPGGPDNQPQHF. CDR3 DNA sequence: TGTGCCAGCCGACCGGGGGGACCGGATAATCAGCCCCAGCATTTT.

This chain connects TRBV9 to TRBJ2-7, with D possibly matching TRBD1 (6 bases). Trimming cost V 4 bases and J 6 bases, with 20 bases left between them. Germline V CDR1 and CDR2: SGDLS, YYNGEE. The length of the CDR3 is 15 residues. In nucleotides, the CDR3 is TGTGCCAGCAGCCTCACACCTGACAGGTTCGGCGAGCAGTACTTC. It translates to CASSLTPDRFGEQYF.